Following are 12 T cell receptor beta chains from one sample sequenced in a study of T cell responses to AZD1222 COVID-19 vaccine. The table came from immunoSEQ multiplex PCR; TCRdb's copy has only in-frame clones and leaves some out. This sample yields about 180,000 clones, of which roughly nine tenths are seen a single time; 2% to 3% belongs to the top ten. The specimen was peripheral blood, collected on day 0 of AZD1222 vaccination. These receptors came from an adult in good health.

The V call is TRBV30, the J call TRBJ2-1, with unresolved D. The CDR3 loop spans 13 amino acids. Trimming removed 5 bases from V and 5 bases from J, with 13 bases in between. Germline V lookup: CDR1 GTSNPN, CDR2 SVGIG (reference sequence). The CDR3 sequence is CAWGGVRDNEQFF. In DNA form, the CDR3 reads TGTGCCTGGGGTGGCGTTCGGGACAATGAGCAGTTCTTC.

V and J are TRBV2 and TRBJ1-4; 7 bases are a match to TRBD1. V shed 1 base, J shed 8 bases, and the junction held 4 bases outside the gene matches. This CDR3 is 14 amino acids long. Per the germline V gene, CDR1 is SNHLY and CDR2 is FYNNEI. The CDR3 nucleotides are TGTGCCAGCAGTGAAGAGACAGGGCTGGAAAAACTGTTTTTT. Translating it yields CASSEETGLEKLFF.

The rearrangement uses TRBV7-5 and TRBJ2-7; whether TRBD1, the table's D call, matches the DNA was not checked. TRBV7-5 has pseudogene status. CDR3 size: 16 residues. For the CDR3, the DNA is TGTGTCAGAAGCTTACTGGGGACAGCCTTCTCCTACGAGCAGTACTTC. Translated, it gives CVRSLLGTAFSYEQYF.

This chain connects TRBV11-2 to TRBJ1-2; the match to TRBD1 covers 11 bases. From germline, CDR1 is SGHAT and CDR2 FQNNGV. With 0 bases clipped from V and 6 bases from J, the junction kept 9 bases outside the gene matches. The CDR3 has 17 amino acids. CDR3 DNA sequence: TGTGCCAGCAGCTTAGATCCAGGGGACAGGGGGGTTAATGGCTACACCTTC. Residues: CASSLDPGDRGVNGYTF.

CDR3 amino acids: CASREGQEYGYTF. The CDR3 DNA follows: TGCGCCAGCAGGGAAGGACAGGAGTATGGCTACACCTTC. V and J are TRBV5-1 and TRBJ1-2; 7 bases align to TRBD1. V was clipped by 5 bases and J by 5 bases; unmatched bases: 6. CDR3 length: 13 residues. The germline V gene encodes CDR1 SGHRS and CDR2 YFSETQ.

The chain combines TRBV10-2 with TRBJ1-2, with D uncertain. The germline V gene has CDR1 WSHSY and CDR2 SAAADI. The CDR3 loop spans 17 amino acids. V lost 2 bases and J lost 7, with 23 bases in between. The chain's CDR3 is CASSEVLRSTFEAGYTF. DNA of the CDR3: TGCGCCAGCAGTGAGGTCTTACGTTCGACCTTTGAGGCTGGCTACACCTTC.

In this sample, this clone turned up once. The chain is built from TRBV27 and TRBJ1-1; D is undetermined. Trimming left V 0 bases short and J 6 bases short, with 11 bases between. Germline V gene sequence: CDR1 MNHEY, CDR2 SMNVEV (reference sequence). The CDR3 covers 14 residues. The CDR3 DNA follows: TGTGCCAGCAGTTTATCGAGTGACAACCCTGAAGCTTTCTTT. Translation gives CASSLSSDNPEAFF.

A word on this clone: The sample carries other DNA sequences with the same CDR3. The CDR3 DNA sequence: TGTGCCAGCAGCCCCGGTGGGGGCCCTAGCACAGATACGCAGTATTTT. Its protein is CASSPGGGPSTDTQYF. This chain joins TRBV27 and TRBJ2-3; maybe TRBD1 (6 bases). This CDR3 contains 16 residues. From germline, CDR1 is MNHEY and CDR2 SMNVEV (reference sequence). Trimming removed 6 bases from V and 0 bases from J, with 16 bases in between.

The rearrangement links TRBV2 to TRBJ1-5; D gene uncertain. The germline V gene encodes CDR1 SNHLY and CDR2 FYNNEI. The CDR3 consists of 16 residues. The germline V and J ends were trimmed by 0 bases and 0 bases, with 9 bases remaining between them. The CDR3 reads CASSEALRGSNQPQHF. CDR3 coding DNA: TGTGCCAGCAGTGAAGCGCTTCGGGGTAGCAATCAGCCCCAGCATTTT.

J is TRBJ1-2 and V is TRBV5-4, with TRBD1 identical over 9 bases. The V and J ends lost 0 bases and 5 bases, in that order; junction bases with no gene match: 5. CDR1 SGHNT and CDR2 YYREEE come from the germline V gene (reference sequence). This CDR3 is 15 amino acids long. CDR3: CASSLEQGAGYGYTF. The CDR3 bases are TGTGCCAGCAGCTTGGAACAGGGGGCCGGATATGGCTACACCTTC.

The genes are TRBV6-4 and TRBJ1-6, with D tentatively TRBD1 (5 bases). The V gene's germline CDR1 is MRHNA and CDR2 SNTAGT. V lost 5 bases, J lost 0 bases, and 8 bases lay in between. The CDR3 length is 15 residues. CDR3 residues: CASSRGSSYNSPLHF. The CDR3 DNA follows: TGTGCCAGCAGTAGGGGCAGCTCCTATAATTCACCCCTCCACTTT.

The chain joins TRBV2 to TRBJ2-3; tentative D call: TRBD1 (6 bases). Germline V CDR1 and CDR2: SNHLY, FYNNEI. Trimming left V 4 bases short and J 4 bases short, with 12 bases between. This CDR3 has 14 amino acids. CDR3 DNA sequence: TGTGCCAGCAGTGGGGACATAAGGGCAGATACGCAGTATTTT. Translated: CASSGDIRADTQYF. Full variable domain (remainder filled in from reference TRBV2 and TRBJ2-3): EPEVTQTPSHQVTQMGQEVILRCVPISNHLYFYWYRQILGQKVEFLVSFYNNEISEKSEIFDDQFSVERPDGSNFTLKIRSTKLEDSAMYFCASSGDIRADTQYFGPGTRLTVL.